The 29 T cell receptor beta chains given below trace back to one sample, sequenced in a study of T cells after yellow fever vaccination. TCRdb fed the 5' RACE reads into MiXCR, producing one record per CDR3 protein. There are approximately 300,000 distinct CDR3 sequences in the sample; 8.7% occur only once, and more than 15% lies in the top ten. The sample consisted of PBMCs, taken on the day of the first yellow fever vaccination. The origin of the receptors is a man between 18 and 35 years old who received the YFV17D yellow fever vaccine.

This clonotype was counted between two and nine times. This chain uses TRBV4-2 with TRBJ2-1; D possibly corresponds to TRBD2 (6 bases). Germline CDR1 LGHNA, CDR2 YNFKEQ. Trimming took off 1 base at V and 9 bases at J, with 10 bases between the two ends. The CDR3 is made up of 13 amino acids. This chain's CDR3 is CASSQGSGTEQFF. The CDR3, as DNA: TGTGCCAGCAGCCAAGGTAGCGGTACTGAGCAGTTCTTC.

The chain employs TRBV20-1 and TRBJ2-3; 9 positions agree with TRBD1. Germline assignment: CDR1 DFQATT and CDR2 SNEGSKA (reference sequence). This CDR3 has 16 amino acids. V shed 4 bases and J 2 bases; nucleotides not matched to a gene: 10. The CDR3 coding sequence is TGCAGTGCTATGAGCTCGGGACAGGGACTCACAGATACGCAGTATTTT. It encodes CSAMSSGQGLTDTQYF.

The table lists this clonotype with a few counts. The V gene is TRBV19, the J gene TRBJ2-3; D not resolved. The CDR3 extends over 13 amino acids. The ends were cut back, 5 bases at V and 3 bases at J, with 9 bases in the middle. Germline values: CDR1 LNHDA, CDR2 SQIVND (reference sequence). CDR3 protein: CASSPTVTDTQYF. The CDR3 bases are TGTGCCAGTAGTCCGACGGTTACAGATACGCAGTATTTT.

This clonotype was observed at least ten times. The genes are TRBV7-9 and TRBJ1-1; D remains unclear. This CDR3 has 14 amino acids. Per the germline V gene, CDR1 is SEHNR and CDR2 is FQNEAQ (reference sequence). V dropped 5 bases and J dropped 1 base, with 11 bases sitting between them. CDR3 DNA: TGTGCCAGCAGCACGGTGGTACGGAACACTGAAGCTTTCTTT. Its protein is CASSTVVRNTEAFF. Together with reference TRBV7-9 and TRBJ1-1, the CDR3 gives the full variable domain: DTGVSQNPRHKITKRGQNVTFRCDPISEHNRLYWYRQTLGQGPEFLTYFQNEAQLEKSRLLSDRFSAERPKGSFSTLEIQRTEQGDSAMYLCASSTVVRNTEAFFGQGTRLTVV.

CDR3 coding DNA: TGTGCCAGCAGCCCCGGGGGGAAAGGGATCACAGATACGCAGTATTTT. Encoded protein: CASSPGGKGITDTQYF. The chain is built from TRBV28 and TRBJ2-3; TRBD2 matches at 7 bases. In germline, CDR1 is MDHEN, CDR2 SYDVKM. V was clipped by 6 bases and J by 2 bases; unmatched bases: 11. There are 16 residues in the CDR3.

This clonotype occurred a few times. The chain joins TRBV10-3 to TRBJ1-5; 9 bases are shared with TRBD1. J was trimmed by 2 bases and V by 6 bases; bases with no gene match: 5. The CDR3 contains 15 residues. The germline V gene encodes CDR1 ENHRY and CDR2 SYGVKD. The chain's CDR3 is CAISRTGVGNQPQHF. The CDR3 DNA reads TGTGCCATCAGCCGGACAGGGGTGGGCAATCAGCCCCAGCATTTT.

This clonotype appeared many times. The chain recombines TRBV4-3 with TRBJ1-6; 7 nucleotides align to TRBD1. V shed 3 bases, J shed 7 bases, and the junction held 9 bases outside the gene matches. The CDR3 consists of 16 residues. Germline V lookup: CDR1 LGHNA, CDR2 YSLEER. CDR3 amino acids: CASSHEPTGRNSPLHF. CDR3 nucleotides: TGCGCCAGCAGCCATGAGCCGACAGGGAGGAATTCACCCCTCCACTTT.

This clonotype was seen a few times. V gene TRBV20-1 combines with J gene TRBJ1-2, with a weak D call TRBD1 (6 bases). The CDR3 has 13 amino acids. From germline, CDR1 is DFQATT and CDR2 SNEGSKA (reference sequence). The DNA for the CDR3 is TGCAGCCCCGGGGGGCCCCAAAACTATGGCTACACCTTC. Its protein is CSPGGPQNYGYTF.

The chain couples TRBV2 to TRBJ2-1, with a weak D call TRBD1 (6 bases). Trimming took off 10 bases at V and 7 bases at J, with 14 bases between the two ends. Germline CDR1 is SNHLY and CDR2 is FYNNEI. The CDR3 sequence is 12 residues long. The chain's CDR3 is CAIYKRGNEQFF. In DNA form, the CDR3 reads TGTGCCATTTATAAGAGGGGGAATGAGCAGTTCTTC. Full variable domain (rest looked up from reference TRBV2 and TRBJ2-1): EPEVTQTPSHQVTQMGQEVILRCVPISNHLYFYWYRQILGQKVEFLVSFYNNEISEKSEIFDDQFSVERPDGSNFTLKIRSTKLEDSAMYFCAIYKRGNEQFFGPGTRLTVL.

This clonotype occurred many times. The J gene is TRBJ2-3, the V gene TRBV6-4; 10 bases map to TRBD2. The length of the CDR3 is 15 residues. Germline V gene lookup returns CDR1 MRHNA and CDR2 SNTAGT. After removal of 3 bases from V and 0 bases from J, the junction contained 0 bases not matched to a gene. CDR3 amino acids: CASSEAGGSTDTQYF. The DNA for the CDR3 is TGTGCCAGCAGTGAAGCGGGGGGGAGCACAGATACGCAGTATTTT.

The chain couples TRBV6-5 to TRBJ1-5; D unclear. Germline CDR1 MNHEY, CDR2 SVGAGI. V was pared by 1 base and J by 0 bases, with 7 bases between. This CDR3 comprises 15 residues. The CDR3, as DNA: TGTGCCAGCAGTTACTGGGAGGATAGCAATCAGCCCCAGCATTTT. Translation: CASSYWEDSNQPQHF.

This clonotype was observed a handful of times. The chain employs TRBV27 and TRBJ1-6; D is uncertain. This CDR3 region has 17 residues. V was trimmed by 2 bases and J by 0 bases, leaving 11 bases between them. CDR1 is MNHEY and CDR2 is SMNVEV in the germline V gene (reference sequence). DNA of the CDR3: TGTGCCAGCAGTTTACATGAGAGTCGCTCCTATAATTCACCCCTCCACTTT. Protein sequence: CASSLHESRSYNSPLHF.

This clonotype has a handful of counts. The rearrangement links TRBV7-9 to TRBJ1-2, with 11 bases fitting TRBD1. Germline CDR1 and CDR2: SEHNR and FQNEAQ (reference sequence). This CDR3 spans 13 amino acids. Trimming at V came to 6 bases and at J to 5 bases, leaving 2 bases not matched to a gene. The CDR3 DNA is TGTGCCAGCAGGGGGGACAGGGGGTATGGCTACACCTTC. This codes for CASRGDRGYGYTF.

This clonotype was seen a handful of times. V and J are TRBV11-1 and TRBJ2-2; TRBD1 matches 8 bases. With V trimmed by 7 bases and J by 4 bases, 8 bases remained unmatched. The CDR3 is 15 residues long. Germline V gene data show CDR1 as SGHAT and CDR2 as FQDESV (reference sequence). CDR3 DNA sequence: TGTGCCAGCAACTCCGGGACAGGAGCCACCGGGGAGCTGTTTTTT. Translated: CASNSGTGATGELFF.

This clonotype was detected a few times. The V call is TRBV7-9, the J call TRBJ1-1, with D unresolved. Between the trimmed V and J ends, which lost 6 bases and 4 bases, there was a span of 9 bases. The CDR3 is made up of 12 amino acids. Germline values: CDR1 SEHNR, CDR2 FQNEAQ (reference sequence). The CDR3 is CASRADGTEAFF. The CDR3 bases are TGTGCCAGCAGAGCCGACGGCACTGAAGCTTTCTTT.

This clonotype was counted between two and nine times. The V call is TRBV25-1, the J call TRBJ2-1; 7 bases agree with TRBD2. With V trimmed by 1 base and J by 7 bases, 7 bases remained unmatched. The CDR3 consists of 15 residues. Per the germline V gene, CDR1 is MGHDK and CDR2 is SYGVNS. The chain's CDR3 is CASSEWGGGQNEQFF. In DNA, the CDR3 is TGTGCCAGCAGTGAATGGGGGGGGGGTCAAAATGAGCAGTTCTTC.

The chain joins TRBV4-1 to TRBJ2-7; tentatively, D is TRBD1 (6 bases). The germline V gene encodes CDR1 MGHRA and CDR2 YSYEKL. V lost 4 bases and J 0 bases, leaving 13 bases between the germline ends. The CDR3 is 15 amino acids. The chain's CDR3 is CASSRDRRSSYEQYF. DNA of the CDR3: TGCGCCAGCAGCCGCGACAGGAGAAGCTCCTACGAGCAGTACTTC.

This clonotype was counted a few times. This chain connects TRBV5-1 to TRBJ2-2; D is perhaps TRBD1 (5 bases). The CDR3 consists of 15 residues. V was cut by 0 bases and J by 5 bases, with 11 bases left in between. The germline V gene has CDR1 SGHRS and CDR2 YFSETQ. CDR3 DNA: TGCGCCAGCAGCTTGGCGACAGATGGAACCGGGGAGCTGTTTTTT. Translated, it gives CASSLATDGTGELFF.

This clonotype was found a few times. V is TRBV12-3 or TRBV12-4 and J is TRBJ2-7, with 9 nucleotides matching TRBD1. The CDR3 is 14 residues long. The V segment lost 7 bases and the J segment 3 bases; nucleotides outside the gene matches: 7. The chain's CDR3 is CASTPKTGGYEQYF. The CDR3 DNA follows: TGTGCCAGCACCCCCAAGACAGGGGGCTACGAGCAGTACTTC.

This clonotype occurred many times. The chain employs TRBV12-3 or TRBV12-4 and TRBJ2-7, with TRBD2 identical over 8 bases. This CDR3 is 12 amino acids long. V trimming: 8 bases; J trimming: 2 bases; junction bases outside the gene matches: 2. CDR3 region: CASGTSAYEQYF. DNA of the CDR3: TGTGCCAGCGGGACTAGTGCCTACGAGCAGTACTTC.

The CDR3 coding sequence is TGTGCCAGCAGCCATCGGGGGCGAGCGGGGAACACCGGGGAGCTGTTTTTT. It codes for CASSHRGRAGNTGELFF. The chain links TRBV11-3 to TRBJ2-2, with D perhaps given as TRBD1 or TRBD2 (6 bases each). This CDR3 is 17 amino acids long. Trimming pared 5 bases from V and 1 base from J, leaving 17 bases between. CDR1 is SGHNT and CDR2 is YENEEA in the germline V gene. The full variable domain, with the rest looked up from reference TRBV11-3 and TRBJ2-2, is EAGVVQSPRYKIIEKKQPVAFWCNPISGHNTLYWYLQNLGQGPELLIRYENEEAVDDSQLPKDRFSAERLKGVDSTLKIQPAELGDSAVYLCASSHRGRAGNTGELFFGEGSRLTVL.

The chain joins TRBV20-1 to TRBJ2-3; 7 bases fit TRBD1. CDR1 is DFQATT, CDR2 SNEGSKA, per germline (reference sequence). V lost 3 bases to trimming and J lost 1 base; unmatched junction nucleotides: 19. The CDR3 loop spans 19 amino acids. The CDR3, as DNA: TGCAGTGCTAGTGTTGCGGACAGGCTCTATCTATTCGGCACAGATACGCAGTATTTT. Its translation is CSASVADRLYLFGTDTQYF.

In its sample, this clonotype was seen many times. The CDR3 protein is CAITKGDRRGETQYF. CDR3 DNA: TGTGCCATCACTAAGGGGGACCGCCGGGGAGAGACCCAGTACTTC. J is TRBJ2-5 and V is TRBV10-3; possibly TRBD1 for D (6 bases). The V end lost 7 bases, the J end lost 4 bases, and 19 bases lay between the germline ends. The CDR3 loop spans 15 amino acids. Germline CDR1 ENHRY, CDR2 SYGVKD.

The chain is built from TRBV9 and TRBJ1-3; D not certain. V lost 4 bases, J lost 3 bases, and 8 bases lay in between. This CDR3 has 13 amino acids. Germline loops: CDR1 SGDLS, CDR2 YYNGEE. Here the CDR3 DNA reads TGTGCCAGCAGCCCCCCGAATGGAAACACCATATATTTT. Encoded protein: CASSPPNGNTIYF.

This chain links TRBV24-1 with TRBJ2-3; a weak D match, TRBD1 (5 bases). Germline V gene data show CDR1 as KGHDR and CDR2 as SFDVKD. Trimming took 3 bases from V and 4 from J, leaving 10 bases between them. The CDR3 extends over 14 amino acids. CDR3 bases: TGTGCCACCAGTGATAGAAGGGGCGCAGATACGCAGTATTTT. It yields the protein CATSDRRGADTQYF.

The chain carries TRBV7-6 and TRBJ1-2; D ambiguous. Germline-derived CDR1 and CDR2 are SGHVS and FNYEAQ. The CDR3 sequence is 12 residues long. Trimming pared 1 base from V and 8 bases from J, leaving 8 bases between. The CDR3 sequence: CASSLDPEGYTF. The CDR3, as DNA: TGTGCCAGCAGCTTAGACCCGGAGGGCTACACCTTC.

This clonotype was picked up a small number of times. The gene calls are TRBV18 and TRBJ1-5; D is ambiguous. Trimming pared 6 bases from V and 5 bases from J, leaving 11 bases between. The CDR3 is 13 residues long. CDR1 and CDR2 (germline): KGHSH, LQKENI. The CDR3 bases are TGTGCCAGCTCTCGTGCTCGGGATCAGCCCCAGCATTTT. The encoded protein is CASSRARDQPQHF. The full variable domain, with the rest looked up from reference TRBV18 and TRBJ1-5, is NAGVMQNPRHLVRRRGQEARLRCSPMKGHSHVYWYRQLPEEGLKFMVYLQKENIIDESGMPKERFSAEFPKEGPSILRIQQVVRGDSAAYFCASSRARDQPQHFGDGTRLSIL.

J is TRBJ2-7 and V is TRBV28; 7 nucleotides line up with TRBD1. The germline V gene encodes CDR1 MDHEN and CDR2 SYDVKM. V trimming: 8 bases; J trimming: 4 bases; junction bases outside the gene matches: 8. This CDR3 spans 13 amino acids. CDR3 protein: CASEGANSYEQYV. The CDR3 region has the DNA TGTGCCAGCGAGGGGGCGAACAGTTACGAGCAGTACGTC.

With respect to this clonotype: A single base separates this from a much larger clone, so it may be a read error. The rearrangement uses TRBV20-1 and TRBJ2-2, with D perhaps TRBD1 (6 bases). From germline, CDR1 is DFQATT and CDR2 SNEGSKA (reference sequence). CDR3 size: 16 residues. CDR3 in DNA: TGCTGTGCTAGAATAAACACGGACAGGAACACCGGGGAGCTGTTTTTT. Amino acids: CCARINTDRNTGELFF.